This TCR beta chain was sequenced for a study of blood T cell repertoires in COVID-19. Study at large: The samples span acute and convalescent COVID-19 from the United States, Italy and Spain.

This CDR3 comprises 11 residues. CDR1 SNHLY and CDR2 FYNNEI come from the germline V gene. The data were produced by immunoSEQ multiplex PCR, yet TCRdb's version contains in-frame clones alone and is incomplete. The table includes roughly 120,000 clones, 80% detected once. The sample was peripheral blood. The sequence was obtained from a man aged 65-85 years with acute or convalescent COVID-19. V gene TRBV2 combines with J gene TRBJ1-2; a possible D gene is TRBD1 (5 bases). The CDR3 here is CGKGINYGYTF. CDR3 nucleotide sequence: TGTGGGAAGGGGATCAACTATGGCTACACCTTC.